Included here is one T cell receptor beta chain sequence, with context. The target antigen is unknown. Generated by immunoSEQ multiplex PCR, the TCRdb table keeps only in-frame clones and is missing some. The sample lists 6,000 to 10,000 clones, around 78% occurring once. Trimming removed 6 bases from V and 6 bases from J; junction bases left unmatched: 10. The CDR3 runs 14 residues. Germline V gene sequence: CDR1 SGHNT, CDR2 YYREEE (reference sequence). Each case's diagnosis was confirmed by two pathologists on H&E. The record originates from a study of immune evolution from preneoplasia to lung adenocarcinoma. Findings of the study overall: Normal lung had the highest top T cell clone frequencies. Later-stage lesions seemingly showed higher T cell density and diversity than normal lung.

The receptor was derived from a person between 65 and 79 years old with lung adenocarcinoma. Sequencing used FFPE adjacent normal lung tissue. The chain links TRBV5-4 to TRBJ2-3; 7 bases align to TRBD2. The CDR3 sequence is CASTQRGAWDTQYF. CDR3 in DNA: TGTGCCAGCACGCAGCGGGGCGCGTGGGATACGCAGTATTTT.